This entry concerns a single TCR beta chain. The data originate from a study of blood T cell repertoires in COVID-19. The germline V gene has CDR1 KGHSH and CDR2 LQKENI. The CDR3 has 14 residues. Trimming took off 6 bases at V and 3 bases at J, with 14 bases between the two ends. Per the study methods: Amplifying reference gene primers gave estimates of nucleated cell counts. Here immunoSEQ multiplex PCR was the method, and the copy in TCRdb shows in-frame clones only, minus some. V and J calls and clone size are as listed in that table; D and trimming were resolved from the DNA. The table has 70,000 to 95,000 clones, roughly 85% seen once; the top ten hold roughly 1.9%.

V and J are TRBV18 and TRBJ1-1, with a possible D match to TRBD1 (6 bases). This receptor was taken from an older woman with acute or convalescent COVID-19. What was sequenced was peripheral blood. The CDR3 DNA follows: TGTGCCAGCTCTACCCGGGGGGCTGACACTGAAGCTTTCTTT. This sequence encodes CASSTRGADTEAFF.